This section outlines one T cell receptor (beta chain) sequence together with its context. Its antigen is as yet unknown. Here immunoSEQ multiplex PCR was the method, and the copy in TCRdb shows in-frame clones only, minus some. The sample consists of roughly 890,000 clones, 90% to 95% of them appearing once. The naive CD8 fraction comprised CD45RO-negative cells positively selected for CCR7 and excluded terminally differentiated effector memory CD45RA+ cells. This specimen belongs to a study of shared clonotypes between healthy human individuals. General study results and limits: Larger estimated richness was generally recorded for naive subsets relative to memory subsets. Roughly 4.6% of naive CD4 clonotypes were common to several donors.

CDR3 length equals 14 residues. Germline V gene data show CDR1 as MNHEY and CDR2 as SMNVEV (reference sequence). With 3 bases clipped from V and 6 bases from J, the junction kept 3 bases outside the gene matches. The clonotype was recovered from a man between 25 and 39 years old in good health. The chain has TRBV27 and TRBJ2-2; the match to TRBD1 covers 8 bases. Sequencing used naive CD8+ T cells sorted from blood. CDR3 sequence (DNA): TGTGCCAGCAGTTTGCAGGGGGCGGCCGGGGAGCTGTTTTTT. Its translation is CASSLQGAAGELFF.